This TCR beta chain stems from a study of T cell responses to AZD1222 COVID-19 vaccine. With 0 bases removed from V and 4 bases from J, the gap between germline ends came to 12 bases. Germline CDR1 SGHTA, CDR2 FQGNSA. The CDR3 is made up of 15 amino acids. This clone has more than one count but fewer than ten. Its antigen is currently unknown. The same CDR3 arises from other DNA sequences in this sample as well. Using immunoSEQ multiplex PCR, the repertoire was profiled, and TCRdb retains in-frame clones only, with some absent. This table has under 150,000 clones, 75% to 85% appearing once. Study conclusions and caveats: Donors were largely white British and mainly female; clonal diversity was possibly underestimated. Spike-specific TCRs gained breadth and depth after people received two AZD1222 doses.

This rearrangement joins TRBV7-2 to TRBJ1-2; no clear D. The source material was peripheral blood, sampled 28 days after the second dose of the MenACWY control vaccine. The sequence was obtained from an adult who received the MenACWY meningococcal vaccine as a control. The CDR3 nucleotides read TGTGCCAGCAGCTTAGCCCCGGGCGGATCCTATGGCTACACCTTC. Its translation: CASSLAPGGSYGYTF.